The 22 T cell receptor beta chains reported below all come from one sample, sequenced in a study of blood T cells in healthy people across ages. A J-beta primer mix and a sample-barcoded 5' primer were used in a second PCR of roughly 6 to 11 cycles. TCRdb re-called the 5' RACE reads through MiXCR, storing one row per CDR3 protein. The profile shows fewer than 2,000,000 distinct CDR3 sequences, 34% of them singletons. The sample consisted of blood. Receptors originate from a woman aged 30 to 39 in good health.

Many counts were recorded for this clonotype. The CDR3 DNA is TGTGCCAGCAGCGCCGGGACAAAAGAGACCCAGTACTTC. Its translation: CASSAGTKETQYF. The rearrangement uses TRBV9 and TRBJ2-5; tentative D call: TRBD1 (6 bases). V was cut by 3 bases and J by 3 bases, with 9 bases left in between. Per the germline V gene, CDR1 is SGDLS and CDR2 is YYNGEE. The CDR3 covers 13 residues.

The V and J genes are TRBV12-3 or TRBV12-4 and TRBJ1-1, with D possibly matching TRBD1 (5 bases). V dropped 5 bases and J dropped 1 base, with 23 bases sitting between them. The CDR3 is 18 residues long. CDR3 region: CASSERQIQGFGNTEAFF. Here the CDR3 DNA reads TGTGCCAGCAGTGAGCGCCAAATTCAGGGATTCGGGAACACTGAAGCTTTCTTT.

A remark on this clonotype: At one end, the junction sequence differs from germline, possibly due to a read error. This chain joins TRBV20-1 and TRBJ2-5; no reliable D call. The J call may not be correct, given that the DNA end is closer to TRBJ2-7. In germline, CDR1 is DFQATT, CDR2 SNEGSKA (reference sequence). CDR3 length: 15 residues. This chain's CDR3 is CSARDNPMGSSEQYF. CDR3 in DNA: TGCAGTGCTAGAGATAACCCGATGGGGTCCTCCGAGCAGTACTTC.

CDR3: CSTFGTSSGANVLTF. The CDR3 nucleotides are TGCAGCACCTTCGGCACTTCCTCTGGGGCCAACGTCCTGACTTTC. The genes are TRBV29-1 and TRBJ2-6; D unresolved. Trimming left V 8 bases short and J 0 bases short, with 14 bases between. CDR1 SQVTM and CDR2 ANQGSEA come from the germline V gene. CDR3 length: 15 amino acids.

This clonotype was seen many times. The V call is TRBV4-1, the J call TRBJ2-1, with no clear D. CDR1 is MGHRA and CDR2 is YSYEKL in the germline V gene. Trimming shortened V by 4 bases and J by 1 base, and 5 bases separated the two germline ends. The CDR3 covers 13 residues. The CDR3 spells CASSPTSYNEQFF. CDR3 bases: TGCGCCAGCAGCCCCACATCCTACAATGAGCAGTTCTTC.

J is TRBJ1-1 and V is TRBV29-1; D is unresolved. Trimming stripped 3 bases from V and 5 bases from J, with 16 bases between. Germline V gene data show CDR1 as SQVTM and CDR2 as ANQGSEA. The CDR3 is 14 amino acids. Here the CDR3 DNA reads TGCAGCGTTGACCTGGCGGGAGGGAGTACTGAAGCTTTCTTT. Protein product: CSVDLAGGSTEAFF.

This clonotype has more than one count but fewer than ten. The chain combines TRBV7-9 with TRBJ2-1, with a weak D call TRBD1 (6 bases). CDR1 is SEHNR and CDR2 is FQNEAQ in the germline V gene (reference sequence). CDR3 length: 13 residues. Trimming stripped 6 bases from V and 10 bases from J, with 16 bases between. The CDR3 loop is CASSSAGEGEQFF. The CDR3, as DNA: TGTGCCAGCAGTTCTGCAGGGGAAGGAGAGCAGTTCTTC.

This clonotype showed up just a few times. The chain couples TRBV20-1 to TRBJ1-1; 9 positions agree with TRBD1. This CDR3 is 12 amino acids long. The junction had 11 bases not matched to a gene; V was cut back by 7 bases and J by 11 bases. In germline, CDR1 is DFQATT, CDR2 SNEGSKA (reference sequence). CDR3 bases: TGCAGTGGGACTTGGGGACAGGGTGATGCTTTCTTT. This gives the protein CSGTWGQGDAFF.

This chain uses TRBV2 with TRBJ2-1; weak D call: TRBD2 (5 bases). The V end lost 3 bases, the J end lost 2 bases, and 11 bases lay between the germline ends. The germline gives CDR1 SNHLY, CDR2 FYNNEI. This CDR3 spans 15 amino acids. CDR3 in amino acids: CASSDAEGAYNEQFF. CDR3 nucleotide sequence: TGTGCCAGCAGTGATGCAGAGGGCGCCTACAATGAGCAGTTCTTC.

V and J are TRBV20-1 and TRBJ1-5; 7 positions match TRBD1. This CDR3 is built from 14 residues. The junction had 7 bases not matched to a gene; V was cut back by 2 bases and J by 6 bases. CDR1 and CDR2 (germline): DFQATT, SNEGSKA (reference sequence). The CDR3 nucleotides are TGCAGTGCTAGATATACAGGGGCTGGTCAGCCCCAGCATTTT. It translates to CSARYTGAGQPQHF.

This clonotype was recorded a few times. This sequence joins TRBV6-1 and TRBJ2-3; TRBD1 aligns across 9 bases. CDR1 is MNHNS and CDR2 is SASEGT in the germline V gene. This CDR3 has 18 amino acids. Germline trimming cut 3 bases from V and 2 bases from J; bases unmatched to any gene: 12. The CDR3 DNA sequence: TGTGCCAGCAGTGAGACCCGCTCGGGGACAGGGACCACAGATACGCAGTATTTT. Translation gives CASSETRSGTGTTDTQYF.

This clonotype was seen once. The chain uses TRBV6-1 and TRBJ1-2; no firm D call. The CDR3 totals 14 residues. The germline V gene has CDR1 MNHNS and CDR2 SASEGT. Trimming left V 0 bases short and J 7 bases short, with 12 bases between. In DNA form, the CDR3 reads TGTGCCAGCAGTGAAGCCCCCTGGGCCTTTGGCTACACCTTC. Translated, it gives CASSEAPWAFGYTF.

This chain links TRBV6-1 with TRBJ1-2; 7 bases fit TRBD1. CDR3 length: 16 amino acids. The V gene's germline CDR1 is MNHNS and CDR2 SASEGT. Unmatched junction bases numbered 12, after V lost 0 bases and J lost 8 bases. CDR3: CASSEAGIQGSGGYTF. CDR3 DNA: TGTGCCAGCAGTGAAGCCGGTATACAGGGGAGTGGGGGCTACACCTTC.

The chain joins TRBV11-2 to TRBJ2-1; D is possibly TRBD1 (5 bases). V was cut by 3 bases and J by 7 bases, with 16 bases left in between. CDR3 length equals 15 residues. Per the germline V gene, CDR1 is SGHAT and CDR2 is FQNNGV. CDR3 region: CASSFGGRVSNEQFF. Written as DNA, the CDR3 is TGTGCCAGCAGCTTTGGTGGCAGGGTGTCGAATGAGCAGTTCTTC. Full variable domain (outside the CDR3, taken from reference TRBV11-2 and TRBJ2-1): EAGVAQSPRYKIIEKRQSVAFWCNPISGHATLYWYQQILGQGPKLLIQFQNNGVVDDSQLPKDRFSAERLKGVDSTLKIQPAKLEDSAVYLCASSFGGRVSNEQFFGPGTRLTVL.

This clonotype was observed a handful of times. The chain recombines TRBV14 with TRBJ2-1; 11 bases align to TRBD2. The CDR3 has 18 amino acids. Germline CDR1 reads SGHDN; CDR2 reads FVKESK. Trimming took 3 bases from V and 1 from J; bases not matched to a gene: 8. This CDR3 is CASSHSTSGTLSYNEQFF. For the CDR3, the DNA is TGTGCCAGCAGCCATTCGACTAGCGGGACGCTTTCCTACAATGAGCAGTTCTTC.

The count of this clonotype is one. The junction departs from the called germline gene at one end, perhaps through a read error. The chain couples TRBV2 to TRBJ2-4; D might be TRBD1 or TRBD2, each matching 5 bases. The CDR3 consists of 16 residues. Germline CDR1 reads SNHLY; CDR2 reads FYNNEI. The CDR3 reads CARSAIREREWNIQYF. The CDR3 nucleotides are TGTGCCCGCAGTGCCATCAGGGAGAGGGAGTGGAACATTCAGTACTTC.

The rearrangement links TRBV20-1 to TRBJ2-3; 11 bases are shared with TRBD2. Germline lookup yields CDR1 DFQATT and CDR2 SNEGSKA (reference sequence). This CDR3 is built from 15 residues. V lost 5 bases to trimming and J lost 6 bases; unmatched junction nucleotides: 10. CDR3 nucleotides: TGCAGTGCTGCTTTATTACTAGCGGGGGTGGATACGCAGTATTTT. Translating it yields CSAALLLAGVDTQYF.

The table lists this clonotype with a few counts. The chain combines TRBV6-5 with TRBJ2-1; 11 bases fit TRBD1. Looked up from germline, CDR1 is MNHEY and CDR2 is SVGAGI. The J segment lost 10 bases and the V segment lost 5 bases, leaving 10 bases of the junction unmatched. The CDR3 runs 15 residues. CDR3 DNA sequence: TGTGCCAGCAGTGCCGGGACAGGGGGGGTCGGAGAGCAGTTCTTC. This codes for CASSAGTGGVGEQFF.

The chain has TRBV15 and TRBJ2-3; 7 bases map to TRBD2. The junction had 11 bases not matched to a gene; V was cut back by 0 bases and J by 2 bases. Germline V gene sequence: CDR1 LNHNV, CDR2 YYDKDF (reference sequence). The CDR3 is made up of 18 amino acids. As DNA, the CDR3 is TGTGCCACCAGCAGAGAGACCCTTGGCGGGGGACTCACAGATACGCAGTATTTT. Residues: CATSRETLGGGLTDTQYF.

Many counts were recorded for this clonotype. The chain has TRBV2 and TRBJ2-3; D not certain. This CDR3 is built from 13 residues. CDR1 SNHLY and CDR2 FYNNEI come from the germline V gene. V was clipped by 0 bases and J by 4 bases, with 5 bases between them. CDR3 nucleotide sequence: TGTGCCAGCAGTGAAGCTGGCCCAGATACGCAGTATTTT. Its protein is CASSEAGPDTQYF.

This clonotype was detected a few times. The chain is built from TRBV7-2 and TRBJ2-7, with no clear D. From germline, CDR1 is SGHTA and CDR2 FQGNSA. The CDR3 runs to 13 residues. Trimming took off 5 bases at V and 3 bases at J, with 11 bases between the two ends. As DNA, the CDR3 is TGTGCCAGCAGCCATACCGTTAGCTACGAGCAGTACTTC. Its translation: CASSHTVSYEQYF.

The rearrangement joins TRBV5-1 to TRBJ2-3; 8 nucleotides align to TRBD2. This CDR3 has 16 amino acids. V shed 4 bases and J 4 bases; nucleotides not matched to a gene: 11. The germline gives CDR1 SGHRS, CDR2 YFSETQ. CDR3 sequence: CASSGGLAAPSDTQYF. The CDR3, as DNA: TGCGCCAGCAGCGGCGGACTAGCCGCCCCCTCAGATACGCAGTATTTT.